This T cell receptor beta chain was sequenced in a study of cytomegalovirus exposure and HLA in healthy donors. This clone was observed a single time. Its matching antigen is unknown. CDR1 is SEHNR, CDR2 FQNEAQ, per germline (reference sequence). The V gene lost 5 bases and the J gene lost 4 bases, with 19 bases spanning the gap. The length of the CDR3 is 16 residues. General observations from the study: The sole available immune exposure information was CMV serostatus. Among TCR sequences, most were rare, though some public TCRs appeared in many donors.

The PCR ran on 60 Vbeta and 13 Jbeta primers. Clones were read by immunoSEQ multiplex PCR, and TCRdb kept only the in-frame ones, dropping some. Among around 130,000 clones listed, roughly 80% were seen once. The sequence derives from a male donor in good health and CMV-seropositive. This chain joins TRBV7-9 and TRBJ2-3, with a possible D match to TRBD2 (5 bases). The sequencing input was PBMCs. The CDR3 nucleotides are TGTGCCAGCAGCCCGGCAGTAGCACTTAGCGCAGATACGCAGTATTTT. Translating gives CASSPAVALSADTQYF.